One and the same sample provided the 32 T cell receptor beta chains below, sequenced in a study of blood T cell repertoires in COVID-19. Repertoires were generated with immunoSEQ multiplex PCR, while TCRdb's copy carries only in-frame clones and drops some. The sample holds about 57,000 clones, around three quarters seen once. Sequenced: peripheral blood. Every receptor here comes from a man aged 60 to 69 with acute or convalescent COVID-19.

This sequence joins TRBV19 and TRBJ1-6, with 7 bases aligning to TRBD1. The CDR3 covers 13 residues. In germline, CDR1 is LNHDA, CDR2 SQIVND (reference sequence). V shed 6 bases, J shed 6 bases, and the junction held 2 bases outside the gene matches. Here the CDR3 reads CASRGQPNSPLHF. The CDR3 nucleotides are TGTGCCAGTAGGGGACAGCCTAATTCACCCCTCCACTTT.

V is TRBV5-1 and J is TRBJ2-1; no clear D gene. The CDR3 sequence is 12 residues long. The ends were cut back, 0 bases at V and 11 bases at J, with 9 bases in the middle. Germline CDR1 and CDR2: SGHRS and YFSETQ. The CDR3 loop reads CASSLDTMKQFF. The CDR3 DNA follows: TGCGCCAGCAGCTTGGATACAATGAAGCAGTTCTTC.

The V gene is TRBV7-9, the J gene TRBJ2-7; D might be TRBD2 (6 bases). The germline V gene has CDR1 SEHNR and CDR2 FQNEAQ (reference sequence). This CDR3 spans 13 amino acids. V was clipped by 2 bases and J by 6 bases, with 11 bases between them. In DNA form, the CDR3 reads TGTGCCAGCAGCTTACTCGTGGGAGGCGAGCAGTACTTC. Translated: CASSLLVGGEQYF.

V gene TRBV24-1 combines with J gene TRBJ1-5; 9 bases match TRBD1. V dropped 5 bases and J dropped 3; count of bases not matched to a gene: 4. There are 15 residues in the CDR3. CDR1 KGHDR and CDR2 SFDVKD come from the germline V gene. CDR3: CATSAGQGLNQPQHF. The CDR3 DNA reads TGTGCCACCAGTGCCGGACAGGGGCTCAATCAGCCCCAGCATTTT.

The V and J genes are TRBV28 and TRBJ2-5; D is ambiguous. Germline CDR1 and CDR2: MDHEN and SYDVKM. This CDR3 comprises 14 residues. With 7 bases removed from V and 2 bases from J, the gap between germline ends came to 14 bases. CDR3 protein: CASKPHTSQETQYF. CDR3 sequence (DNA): TGTGCCAGCAAACCACACACCAGTCAAGAGACCCAGTACTTC.

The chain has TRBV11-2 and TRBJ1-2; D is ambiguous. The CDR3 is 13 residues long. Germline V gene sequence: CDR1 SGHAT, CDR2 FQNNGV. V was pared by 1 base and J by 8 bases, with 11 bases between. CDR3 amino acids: CASSLVRVQGYTF. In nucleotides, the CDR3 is TGTGCCAGCAGCTTAGTGAGGGTCCAGGGCTACACCTTC.

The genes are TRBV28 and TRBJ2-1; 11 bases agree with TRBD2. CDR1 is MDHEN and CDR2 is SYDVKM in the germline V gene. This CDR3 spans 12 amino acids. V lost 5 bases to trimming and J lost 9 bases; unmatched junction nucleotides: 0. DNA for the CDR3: TGTGCCAGCAGTCTAGCGGGAGGTGAGCAGTTCTTC. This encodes CASSLAGGEQFF.

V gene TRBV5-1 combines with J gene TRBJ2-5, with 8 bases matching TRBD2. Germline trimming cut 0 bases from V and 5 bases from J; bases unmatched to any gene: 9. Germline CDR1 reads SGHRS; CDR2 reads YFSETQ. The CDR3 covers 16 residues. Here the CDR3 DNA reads TGCGCCAGCAGCTTGGAGGGACTAGGTTCGGTCGAGACCCAGTACTTC. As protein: CASSLEGLGSVETQYF.

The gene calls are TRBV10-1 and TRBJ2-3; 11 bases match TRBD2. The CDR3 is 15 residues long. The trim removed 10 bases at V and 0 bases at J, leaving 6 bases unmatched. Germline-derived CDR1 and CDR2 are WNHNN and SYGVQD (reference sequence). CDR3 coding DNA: TGCGCCATCCCGGGACTAGCGGCTAGCACAGATACGCAGTATTTT. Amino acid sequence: CAIPGLAASTDTQYF.

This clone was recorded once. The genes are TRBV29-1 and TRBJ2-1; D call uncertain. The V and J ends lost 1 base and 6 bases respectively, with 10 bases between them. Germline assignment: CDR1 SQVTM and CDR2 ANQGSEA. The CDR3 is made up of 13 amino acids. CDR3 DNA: TGCAGCGTTGAAGGCCTACCACTCAATGAGCAGTTCTTC. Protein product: CSVEGLPLNEQFF.

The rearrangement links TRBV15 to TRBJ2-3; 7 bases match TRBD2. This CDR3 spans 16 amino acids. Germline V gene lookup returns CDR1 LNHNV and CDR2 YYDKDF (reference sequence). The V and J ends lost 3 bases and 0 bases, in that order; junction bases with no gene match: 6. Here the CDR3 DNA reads TGTGCCACCAGCAGGGGTACTAGCGTAAGCACAGATACGCAGTATTTT. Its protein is CATSRGTSVSTDTQYF.

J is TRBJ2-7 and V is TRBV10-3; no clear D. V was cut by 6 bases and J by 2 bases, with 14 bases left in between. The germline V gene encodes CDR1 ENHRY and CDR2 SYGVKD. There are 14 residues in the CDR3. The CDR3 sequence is CAIRPSFEAYEQYF. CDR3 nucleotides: TGTGCCATCAGACCTAGTTTCGAGGCCTACGAGCAGTACTTC.

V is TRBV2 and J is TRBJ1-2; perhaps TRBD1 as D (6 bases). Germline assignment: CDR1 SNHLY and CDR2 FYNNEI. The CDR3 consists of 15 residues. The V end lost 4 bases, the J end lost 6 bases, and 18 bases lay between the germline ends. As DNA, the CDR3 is TGTGCCAGCAGTGCGCAGGGGCCAGGGGCAGATGGCTACACCTTC. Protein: CASSAQGPGADGYTF.

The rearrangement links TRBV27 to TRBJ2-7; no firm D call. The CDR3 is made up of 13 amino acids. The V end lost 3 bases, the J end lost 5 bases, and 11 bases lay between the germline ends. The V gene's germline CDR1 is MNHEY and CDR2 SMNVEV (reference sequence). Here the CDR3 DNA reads TGTGCCAGCAGTTTGACTGGTTATAACGAGCAGTACTTC. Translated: CASSLTGYNEQYF.

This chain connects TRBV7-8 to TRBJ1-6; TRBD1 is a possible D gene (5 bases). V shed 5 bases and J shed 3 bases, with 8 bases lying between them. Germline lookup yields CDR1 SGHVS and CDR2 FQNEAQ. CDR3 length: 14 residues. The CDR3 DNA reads TGTGCCAGCAGCCGAGACAGCTATAATTCACCCCTCCACTTT. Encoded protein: CASSRDSYNSPLHF.

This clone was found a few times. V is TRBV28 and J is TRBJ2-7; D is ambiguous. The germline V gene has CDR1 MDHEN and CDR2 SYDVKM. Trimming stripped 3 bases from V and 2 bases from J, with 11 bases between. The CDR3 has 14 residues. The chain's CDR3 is CASSFESLTYEQYF. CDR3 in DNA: TGTGCCAGCAGTTTTGAGTCGTTAACCTACGAGCAGTACTTC. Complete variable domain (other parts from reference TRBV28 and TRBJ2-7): DVKVTQSSRYLVKRTGEKVFLECVQDMDHENMFWYRQDPGLGLRLIYFSYDVKMKEKGDIPEGYSVSREKKERFSLILESASTNQTSMYLCASSFESLTYEQYFGPGTRLTVT.

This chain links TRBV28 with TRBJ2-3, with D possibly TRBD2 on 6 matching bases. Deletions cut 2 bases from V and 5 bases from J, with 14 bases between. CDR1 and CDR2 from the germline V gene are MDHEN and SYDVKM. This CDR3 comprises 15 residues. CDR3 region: CASSLVREAEDTQYF. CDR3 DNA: TGTGCCAGCAGTTTAGTGCGGGAAGCGGAAGATACGCAGTATTTT.

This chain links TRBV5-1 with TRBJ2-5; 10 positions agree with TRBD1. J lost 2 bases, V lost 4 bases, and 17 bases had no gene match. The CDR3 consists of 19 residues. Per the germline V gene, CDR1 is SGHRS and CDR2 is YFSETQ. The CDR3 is CASSELRTGGGQLQETQYF. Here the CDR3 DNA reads TGCGCCAGCAGCGAATTGAGGACAGGGGGTGGTCAATTGCAAGAGACCCAGTACTTC. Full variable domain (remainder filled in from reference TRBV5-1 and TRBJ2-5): KAGVTQTPRYLIKTRGQQVTLSCSPISGHRSVSWYQQTPGQGLQFLFEYFSETQRNKGNFPGRFSGRQFSNSRSEMNVSTLELGDSALYLCASSELRTGGGQLQETQYFGPGTRLLVL.

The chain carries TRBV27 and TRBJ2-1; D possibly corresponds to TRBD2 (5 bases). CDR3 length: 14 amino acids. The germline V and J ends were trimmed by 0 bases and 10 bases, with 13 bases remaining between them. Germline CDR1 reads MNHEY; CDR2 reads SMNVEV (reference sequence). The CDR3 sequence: CASSLSGSAIEQFF. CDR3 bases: TGTGCCAGCAGTTTATCCGGTAGCGCCATCGAGCAGTTCTTC.

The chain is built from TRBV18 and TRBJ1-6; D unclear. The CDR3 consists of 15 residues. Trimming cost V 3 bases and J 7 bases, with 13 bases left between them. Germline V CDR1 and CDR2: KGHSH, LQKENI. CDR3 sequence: CASSPSSGLNSPLHF. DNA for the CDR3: TGTGCCAGCTCACCCTCGTCTGGGCTAAATTCACCCCTCCACTTT.

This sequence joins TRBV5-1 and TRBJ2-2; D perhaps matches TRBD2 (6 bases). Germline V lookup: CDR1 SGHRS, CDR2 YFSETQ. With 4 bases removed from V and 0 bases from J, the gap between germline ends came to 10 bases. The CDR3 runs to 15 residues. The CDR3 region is CASSPSGANTGELFF. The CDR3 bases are TGCGCCAGCAGCCCCTCGGGAGCGAACACCGGGGAGCTGTTTTTT. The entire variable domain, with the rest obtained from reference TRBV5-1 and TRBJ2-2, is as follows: KAGVTQTPRYLIKTRGQQVTLSCSPISGHRSVSWYQQTPGQGLQFLFEYFSETQRNKGNFPGRFSGRQFSNSRSEMNVSTLELGDSALYLCASSPSGANTGELFFGEGSRLTVL.

CDR3 DNA sequence: TGTGCCAGCAGCTTATTAGGGGGAACTGAAGCTTTCTTT. Protein product: CASSLLGGTEAFF. This chain links TRBV7-2 with TRBJ1-1; the D gene is possibly TRBD1 (6 bases). V dropped 2 bases and J dropped 5 bases, with 9 bases sitting between them. CDR3 length: 13 residues. The V gene's germline CDR1 is SGHTA and CDR2 FQGNSA.

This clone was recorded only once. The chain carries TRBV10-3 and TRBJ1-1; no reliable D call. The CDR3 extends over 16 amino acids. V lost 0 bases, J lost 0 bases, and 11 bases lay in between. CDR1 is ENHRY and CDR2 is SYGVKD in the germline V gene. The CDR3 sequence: CAISESAALMNTEAFF. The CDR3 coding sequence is TGTGCCATCAGTGAGTCGGCGGCACTAATGAACACTGAAGCTTTCTTT.

DNA of the CDR3: TGTGCCAGCAGCCAGGGGACTAGCTCTGGTGACGAGCAGTACTTC. Amino acid sequence: CASSQGTSSGDEQYF. The chain combines TRBV5-4 with TRBJ2-7; TRBD2 aligns across 9 bases. Trimming took 4 bases from V and 5 from J; bases not matched to a gene: 10. This CDR3 contains 15 residues. Germline assignment: CDR1 SGHNT and CDR2 YYREEE (reference sequence).

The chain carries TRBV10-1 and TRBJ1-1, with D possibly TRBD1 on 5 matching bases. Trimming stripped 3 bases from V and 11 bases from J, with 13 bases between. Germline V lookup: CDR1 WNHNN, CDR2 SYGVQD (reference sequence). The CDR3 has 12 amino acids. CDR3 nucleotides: TGCGCCAGCAGTGACAAGGGGTTGACGGCTTTCTTT. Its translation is CASSDKGLTAFF.

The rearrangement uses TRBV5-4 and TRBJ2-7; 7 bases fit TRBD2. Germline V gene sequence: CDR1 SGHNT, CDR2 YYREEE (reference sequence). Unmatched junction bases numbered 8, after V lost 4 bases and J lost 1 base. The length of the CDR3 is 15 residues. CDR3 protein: CASSPAGLTSYEQYF. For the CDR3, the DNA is TGTGCCAGCAGCCCGGCGGGACTAACATCCTACGAGCAGTACTTC.

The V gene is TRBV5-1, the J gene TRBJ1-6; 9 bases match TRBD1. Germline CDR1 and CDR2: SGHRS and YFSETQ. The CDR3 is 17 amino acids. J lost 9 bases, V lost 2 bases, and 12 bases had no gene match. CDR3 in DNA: TGCGCCAGCAGCTTTACCCTCGGGACAGGGACTGGTTCACCCCTCCACTTT. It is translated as CASSFTLGTGTGSPLHF.

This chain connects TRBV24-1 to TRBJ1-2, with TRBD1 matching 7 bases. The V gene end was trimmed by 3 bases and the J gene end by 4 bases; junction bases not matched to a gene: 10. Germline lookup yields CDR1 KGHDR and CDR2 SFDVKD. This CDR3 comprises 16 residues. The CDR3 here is CATSDRTDRAGYGYTF. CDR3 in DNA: TGTGCCACCAGTGATCGGACCGACAGGGCTGGCTATGGCTACACCTTC.

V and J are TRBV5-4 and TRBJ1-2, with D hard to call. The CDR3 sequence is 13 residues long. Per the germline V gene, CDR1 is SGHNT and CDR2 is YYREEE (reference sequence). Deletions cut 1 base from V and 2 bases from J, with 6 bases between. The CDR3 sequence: CASSLRGNYGYTF. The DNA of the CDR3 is TGTGCCAGCAGCTTGCGAGGGAACTATGGCTACACCTTC.

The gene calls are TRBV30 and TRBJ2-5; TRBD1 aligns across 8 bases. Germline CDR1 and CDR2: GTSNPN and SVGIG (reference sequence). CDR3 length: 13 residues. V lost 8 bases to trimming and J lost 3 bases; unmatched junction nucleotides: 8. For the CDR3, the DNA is TGTGCCCGCCTGGACAGGGTCGAAGAGACCCAGTACTTC. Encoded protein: CARLDRVEETQYF.

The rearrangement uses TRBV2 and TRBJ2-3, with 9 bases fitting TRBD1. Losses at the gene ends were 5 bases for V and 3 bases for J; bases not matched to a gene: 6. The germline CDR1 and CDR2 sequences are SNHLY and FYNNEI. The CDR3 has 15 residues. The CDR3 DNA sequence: TGTGCCAGCAGTCTACTCGGACAGGGGACAGATACGCAGTATTTT. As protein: CASSLLGQGTDTQYF.

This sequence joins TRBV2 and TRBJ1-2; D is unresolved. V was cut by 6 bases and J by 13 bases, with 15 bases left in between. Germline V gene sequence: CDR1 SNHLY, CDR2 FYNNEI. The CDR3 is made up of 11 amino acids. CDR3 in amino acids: CASRHDGLPTF. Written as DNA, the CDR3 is TGTGCCAGCAGGCACGACGGACTTCCCACCTTC. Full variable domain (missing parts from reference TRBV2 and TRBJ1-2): EPEVTQTPSHQVTQMGQEVILRCVPISNHLYFYWYRQILGQKVEFLVSFYNNEISEKSEIFDDQFSVERPDGSNFTLKIRSTKLEDSAMYFCASRHDGLPTFGSGTRLTVV.